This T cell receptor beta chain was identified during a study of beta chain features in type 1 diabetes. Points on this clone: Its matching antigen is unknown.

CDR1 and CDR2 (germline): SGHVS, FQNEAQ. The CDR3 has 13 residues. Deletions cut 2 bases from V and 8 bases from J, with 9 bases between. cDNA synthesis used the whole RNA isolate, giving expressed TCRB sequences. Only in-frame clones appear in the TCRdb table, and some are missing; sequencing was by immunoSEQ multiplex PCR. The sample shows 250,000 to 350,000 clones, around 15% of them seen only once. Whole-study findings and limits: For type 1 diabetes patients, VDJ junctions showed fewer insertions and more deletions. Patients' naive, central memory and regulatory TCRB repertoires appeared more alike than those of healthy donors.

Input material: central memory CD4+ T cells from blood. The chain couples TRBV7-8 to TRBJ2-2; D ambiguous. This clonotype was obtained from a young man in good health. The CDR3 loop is CASSLIVKGELFF. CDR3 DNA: TGTGCCAGCAGCTTAATAGTGAAAGGGGAGCTGTTTTTT.